The 13 T cell receptor beta chains reported below all come from one sample, sequenced in a study of cytomegalovirus exposure and HLA in healthy donors listed by TCRdb under 2017. Library creation used the immunoSEQ multiplex PCR assay. The table comes from immuneACCESS by way of TCRdb, which keeps in-frame sequences with V and J called. Part of the clones is missing from these tables; in studies checked, under half for an unresolved V gene and the rest for unknown reasons. The sample contains around 140,000 clones, around 84% of them found a single time. In total, the top ten clones hold just under 9% of the sample. Material: PBMCs. These receptors were taken from a man in his late teens or twenties in good health and CMV-seropositive.

The chain joins TRBV5-1 to TRBJ1-3; D gene uncertain. This CDR3 spans 14 amino acids. V lost 4 bases to trimming and J lost 0 bases, with 8 bases between them. Germline CDR1 and CDR2: SGHRS and YFSETQ. CDR3 sequence (DNA): TGCGCCAGCAGCCCCAGCGGCTCTGGAAACACCATATATTTT. Protein: CASSPSGSGNTIYF.

The rearrangement links TRBV7-3 to TRBJ2-3, with 10 bases lining up with TRBD2. Trimming at V came to 5 bases and at J to 5 bases, leaving 13 bases not matched to a gene. Looked up from germline, CDR1 is SGHTA and CDR2 is FQGTGA. This CDR3 is 17 amino acids long. As DNA, the CDR3 is TGTGCCAGCAGCCCCCGGACTAGCGGAGGCCTCGGAGATACGCAGTATTTT. Its translation is CASSPRTSGGLGDTQYF.

The chain employs TRBV30 and TRBJ1-1; TRBD1 matches at 7 bases. V lost 3 bases, J lost 3 bases, and 13 bases stayed unmatched. Germline CDR1 reads GTSNPN; CDR2 reads SVGIG (reference sequence). This CDR3 contains 16 residues. The DNA for the CDR3 is TGTGCCTGGAGCCAAAATATGGGACAGTGGGACACTGAAGCTTTCTTT. It specifies CAWSQNMGQWDTEAFF.

The CDR3 region is CASSPELAKNIQYF. CDR3 nucleotides: TGTGCCAGCTCACCTGAACTAGCCAAAAACATTCAGTACTTC. This chain links TRBV18 with TRBJ2-4, with unresolved D. This CDR3 has 14 amino acids. V was clipped by 3 bases and J by 0 bases, with 6 bases between them. Germline V gene data show CDR1 as KGHSH and CDR2 as LQKENI.

The chain combines TRBV29-1 with TRBJ2-3; 8 nucleotides match TRBD2. Germline V CDR1 and CDR2: SQVTM, ANQGSEA. The CDR3 spans 16 residues. Trimming cost V 5 bases and J 7 bases; bases outside gene matches: 17. Here the CDR3 DNA reads TGCAGCGTTTCTTCCGTAGCGGGGAGTCATATCCATACGCAGTATTTT. Its translation is CSVSSVAGSHIHTQYF.

V usage is TRBV5-1 and J usage is TRBJ2-3, with D possibly being TRBD2 (5 bases). The CDR3 loop spans 16 amino acids. Trimming took 3 bases from V and 2 from J, leaving 16 bases between them. Germline V gene data show CDR1 as SGHRS and CDR2 as YFSETQ. The CDR3 loop is CASSYDYLADTDTQYF. The CDR3 DNA reads as TGCGCCAGCAGCTACGACTATCTTGCCGACACAGATACGCAGTATTTT.

The chain couples TRBV5-5 to TRBJ2-1, with D maybe TRBD2 (6 bases). V lost 0 bases to trimming and J lost 3 bases, with 16 bases between them. The length of the CDR3 is 17 residues. Germline V gives CDR1 SGHKS, CDR2 YYEKEE (reference sequence). The CDR3 sequence is CASSLAVGAGYYNEQFF. The CDR3 DNA follows: TGTGCCAGCAGCTTGGCCGTAGGGGCGGGGTACTACAATGAGCAGTTCTTC.

The chain recombines TRBV2 with TRBJ2-1; 9 bases map to TRBD1. The V gene's germline CDR1 is SNHLY and CDR2 FYNNEI. The J segment lost 8 bases and the V segment lost 7 bases, leaving 12 bases of the junction unmatched. This CDR3 region has 15 residues. The CDR3 sequence: CASKGQGLALDEQFF. CDR3 DNA sequence: TGTGCCAGCAAGGGACAGGGTCTTGCTCTTGATGAGCAGTTCTTC.

The chain recombines TRBV7-2 with TRBJ1-3; D is ambiguous. From germline, CDR1 is SGHTA and CDR2 FQGNSA. The V end lost 5 bases, the J end lost 3 bases, and 17 bases lay between the germline ends. The CDR3 sequence is 16 residues long. This chain's CDR3 is CASSPRWVRSGNTIYF. CDR3 bases: TGTGCCAGCAGCCCTCGGTGGGTGAGGAGTGGAAACACCATATATTTT.

The gene calls are TRBV7-2 and TRBJ2-7, with 7 bases fitting TRBD1. The J segment lost 0 bases and the V segment lost 5 bases, leaving 4 bases of the junction unmatched. Germline-derived CDR1 and CDR2 are SGHTA and FQGNSA. The CDR3 extends over 14 amino acids. In DNA form, the CDR3 reads TGTGCCAGCAGCCGACAGGGCGGCTCCTACGAGCAGTACTTC. This encodes CASSRQGGSYEQYF.

The chain has TRBV4-1 and TRBJ1-5; D remains ambiguous. This CDR3 has 14 amino acids. Trimming took 0 bases from V and 4 from J, leaving 7 bases between them. Germline V lookup: CDR1 MGHRA, CDR2 YSYEKL. The CDR3 sequence: CASSQEARNQPQHF. CDR3 nucleotides: TGCGCCAGCAGCCAAGAGGCGCGGAATCAGCCCCAGCATTTT.

This clone was found once. This chain uses TRBV5-1 with TRBJ2-5; 7 positions match TRBD1. The CDR3 is 15 residues long. V lost 0 bases to trimming and J lost 7 bases; unmatched junction nucleotides: 9. From germline, CDR1 is SGHRS and CDR2 YFSETQ. The CDR3 sequence is CASSLAERGHGTQYF. The DNA of the CDR3 is TGCGCCAGCAGCTTGGCCGAGAGGGGGCACGGGACCCAGTACTTC.

The chain couples TRBV30 to TRBJ1-4; tentative D call: TRBD1 (5 bases). Trimming stripped 0 bases from V and 4 bases from J, with 15 bases between. In germline, CDR1 is GTSNPN, CDR2 SVGIG (reference sequence). CDR3 length equals 16 residues. The CDR3 is CAWSVLSRAHNEKLFF. The CDR3 DNA reads as TGTGCCTGGAGTGTACTGAGCAGGGCCCATAATGAAAAACTGTTTTTT. Based on the CDR3 plus reference TRBV30 and TRBJ1-4, the full variable domain is SQTIHQWPATLVQPVGSPLSLECTVEGTSNPNLYWYRQAAGRGLQLLFYSVGIGQISSEVPQNLSASRPQDRQFILSSKKLLLSDSGFYLCAWSVLSRAHNEKLFFGSGTQLSVL.